This entry features one T cell receptor beta chain sequence. Because the CDR3 is missing its conserved closing phenylalanine or tryptophan, this is likely a read error. No DNA is shown, since the ends of the CDR3 on it are uncertain; the CDR3 is the one TCRdb lists. From germline, CDR1 is SQVTM and CDR2 ANQGSEA. The CDR3 totals 14 residues, both ends included. The data were obtained in a study of CD8+CD57+ T cells in acquired aplastic anemia. The study profiled TCR beta VDJ and CDR3 using genomic DNA as template. MiXCR was run by TCRdb on the reads, yielding one entry per CDR3 protein. This table holds around 400,000 distinct CDR3 sequences, around 68% found once.

The receptor was isolated from a human donor in good health, serving as a control. V gene TRBV29-1 combines with J gene TRBJ1-6. The sequencing sample was made of sorted CD4+, CD8+, or CD8+CD57+ T cells (not recorded which) from PBMCs. The CDR3 spells CSVGGGVDGYTFGS.